This T cell receptor (beta chain) was found in a study of T cells in Graves' hyperthyroidism and ophthalmopathy. Overall study findings and caveats: Also found in blood were most expanded thyroid clonotypes above 0.001.

Many counts were recorded for this clonotype. The antigen is not known. Regions amplified from RNA transcripts were the TCR beta CDR3 regions. The TCR CDR3 first-round RT-PCR relied on the HTBI primer set. TCRdb fed the multiplex PCR reads into MiXCR, producing one record per CDR3 protein. The sample holds almost 350,000 distinct CDR3 sequences, over 15% seen once. Investigators excluded patients with uncontrolled infection, other autoimmune disease, pregnancy or lactation. The authors obtained PBMCs from roughly 9.7 ml of fresh peripheral blood. The length of the CDR3 is 13 residues. The V gene's germline CDR1 is MNHNS and CDR2 SASEGT. Deletions cut 5 bases from V and 5 bases from J, with 10 bases between.

The J gene is TRBJ2-1, the V gene TRBV6-1, with a weak D call TRBD2 (6 bases). The sequenced sample was blood. This receptor was identified in a woman in her forties with Graves' ophthalmopathy. The CDR3 loop reads CASSPGLNNEQFF. CDR3 DNA sequence: TGTGCCAGCAGTCCGGGACTTAACAATGAGCAGTTCTTC.